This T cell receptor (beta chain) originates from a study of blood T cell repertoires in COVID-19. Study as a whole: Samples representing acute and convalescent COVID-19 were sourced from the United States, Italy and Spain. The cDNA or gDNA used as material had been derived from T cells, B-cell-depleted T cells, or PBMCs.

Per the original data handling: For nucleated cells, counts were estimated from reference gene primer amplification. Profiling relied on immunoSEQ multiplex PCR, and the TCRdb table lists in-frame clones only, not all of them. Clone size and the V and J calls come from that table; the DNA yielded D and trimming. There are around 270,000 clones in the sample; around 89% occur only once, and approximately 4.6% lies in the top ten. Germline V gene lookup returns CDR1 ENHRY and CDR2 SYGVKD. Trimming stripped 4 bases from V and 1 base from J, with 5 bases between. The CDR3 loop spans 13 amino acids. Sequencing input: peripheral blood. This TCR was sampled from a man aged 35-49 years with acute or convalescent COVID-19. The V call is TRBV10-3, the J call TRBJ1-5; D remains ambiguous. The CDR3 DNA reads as TGTGCCATCAGTGTCCAGAGCAATCAGCCCCAGCATTTT. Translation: CAISVQSNQPQHF.